This TCR beta chain came from a study of T cell responses to AZD1222 COVID-19 vaccine. Data came from immunoSEQ multiplex PCR; TCRdb stores just in-frame clones and leaves some out. The sample has about 97,000 clones, 85% to 90% seen once. The CDR3 covers 12 residues. Germline CDR1 and CDR2: SEHNR and FQNEAQ (reference sequence). V was shortened by 1 base and J by 6 bases, with 5 bases between the two germline ends. This TCR derives from an adult in good health. V usage is TRBV7-9 and J usage is TRBJ2-3; D call uncertain. Here the sequenced sample was peripheral blood, taken on day 0 of AZD1222 vaccination. CDR3 bases: TGTGCCAGCAGCTTAGTAGTGGATACGCAGTATTTT. This codes for CASSLVVDTQYF.